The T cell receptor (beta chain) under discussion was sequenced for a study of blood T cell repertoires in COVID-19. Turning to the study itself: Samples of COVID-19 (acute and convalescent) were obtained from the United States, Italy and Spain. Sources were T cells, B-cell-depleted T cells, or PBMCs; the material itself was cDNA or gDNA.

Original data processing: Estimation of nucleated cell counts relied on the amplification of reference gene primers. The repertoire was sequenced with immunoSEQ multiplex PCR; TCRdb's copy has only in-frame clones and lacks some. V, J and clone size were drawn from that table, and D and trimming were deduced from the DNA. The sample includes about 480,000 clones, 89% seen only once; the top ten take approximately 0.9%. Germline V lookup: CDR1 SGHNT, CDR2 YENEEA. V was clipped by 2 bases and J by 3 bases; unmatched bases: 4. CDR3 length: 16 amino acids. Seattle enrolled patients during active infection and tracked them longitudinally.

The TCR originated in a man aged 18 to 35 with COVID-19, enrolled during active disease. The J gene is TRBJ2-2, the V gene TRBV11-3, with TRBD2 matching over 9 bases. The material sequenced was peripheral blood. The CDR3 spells CASSLPGLAYTGELFF. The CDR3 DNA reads TGTGCCAGCAGCTTACCGGGACTAGCATACACCGGGGAGCTGTTTTTT.